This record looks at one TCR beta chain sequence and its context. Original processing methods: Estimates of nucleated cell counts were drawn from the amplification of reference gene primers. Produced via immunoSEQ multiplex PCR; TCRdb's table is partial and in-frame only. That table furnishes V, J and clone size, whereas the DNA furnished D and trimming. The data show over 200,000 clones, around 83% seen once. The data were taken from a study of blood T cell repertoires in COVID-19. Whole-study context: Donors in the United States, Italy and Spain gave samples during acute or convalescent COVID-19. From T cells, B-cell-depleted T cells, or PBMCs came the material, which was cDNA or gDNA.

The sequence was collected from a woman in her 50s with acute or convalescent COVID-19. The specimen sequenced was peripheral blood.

CDR3 nucleotides: TGTGCCAGCTCAACTACAGGGGGTGAGCAGTTCTTC. Residues: CASSTTGGEQFF. The rearrangement links TRBV18 to TRBJ2-1, with 8 bases fitting TRBD1. Germline V gives CDR1 KGHSH, CDR2 LQKENI. CDR3 length: 12 amino acids. With 5 bases clipped from V and 9 bases from J, the junction kept 3 bases outside the gene matches.